The clone carrying this TCR beta chain was found once. The antigen is not known. TCRdb's table, derived via immunoSEQ multiplex PCR, lists solely in-frame clones and lacks some. Of fewer than 350,000 clones in the sample, over 75% were seen once. The source of the sample is a study of shared clonotypes between healthy human individuals. Points from the study as a whole: Clonotypes shared by all four sorted-subset donors had higher generation probabilities than non-shared clonotypes.

Trimming took off 3 bases at V and 4 bases at J, with 10 bases between the two ends. Germline V CDR1 and CDR2: SGHNT, YENEEA. The CDR3 consists of 13 residues. The CD8 memory fraction combined CD45RO+ cells with TemRA cells (CCR7-negative CD45RA+). The specimen was memory CD8+ T cells sorted from blood. As to subset: CD45RO+ cells pooled with CCR7-negative TemRA cells. This sequence was found in a man between 18 and 35 years old in good health. The V and J genes are TRBV11-3 and TRBJ2-7, with D perhaps assigned TRBD1 or TRBD2 (5 bases each). CDR3 loop: CASSLGVEYEQYF. The DNA of the CDR3 is TGTGCCAGCAGCTTGGGGGTGGAGTACGAGCAGTACTTC.